The 18 T cell receptor beta chains presented below share a single source sample, sequenced in a study of T cells in Graves' hyperthyroidism and ophthalmopathy. TCR beta CDR3 regions were amplified from RNA. The HTBI set primed first-round TCR CDR3 RT-PCR. TCRdb reprocessed the multiplex PCR reads with MiXCR, giving one entry per CDR3 protein. The table has around 500,000 distinct CDR3 sequences, 11% to 15% seen once. Sequenced input: blood. These TCRs come from a woman in her thirties or forties with Graves' hyperthyroidism.

This clonotype was found many times. This sequence joins TRBV28 and TRBJ2-6, with a tentative D call TRBD1 (5 bases). The CDR3 totals 16 residues. Germline loops: CDR1 MDHEN, CDR2 SYDVKM. Deletions cut 3 bases from V and 4 bases from J, with 13 bases between. The CDR3 DNA reads as TGTGCCAGCAGTTTGGGGCATGTATCCGGGGCCAACGTCCTGACTTTC. Its protein is CASSLGHVSGANVLTF.

The genes are TRBV20-1 and TRBJ2-1; D uncertain. The CDR3 covers 12 residues. Germline CDR1 and CDR2: DFQATT and SNEGSKA (reference sequence). The V end was cut by 6 bases, the J end by 8 bases, with 14 bases between. The CDR3 spells CSAMYKVDEQFF. CDR3 DNA sequence: TGCAGTGCAATGTATAAGGTGGATGAGCAGTTCTTC.

This clonotype showed up just a few times. The chain carries TRBV19 and TRBJ2-1, with 9 bases fitting TRBD2. Germline lookup yields CDR1 LNHDA and CDR2 SQIVND (reference sequence). V dropped 1 base and J dropped 12; count of bases not matched to a gene: 13. The CDR3 consists of 16 residues. CDR3 sequence reads: CASSIAGGTSLSGQFF. CDR3 in DNA: TGTGCCAGTAGTATAGCAGGCGGGACTAGCCTCTCGGGGCAGTTCTTC.

This clonotype has ten or more counts. The chain uses TRBV7-9 and TRBJ1-4; 8 positions match TRBD1. The germline gives CDR1 SEHNR, CDR2 FQNEAQ (reference sequence). CDR3 size: 14 residues. Trimming took 5 bases from V and 7 from J; bases not matched to a gene: 6. CDR3 sequence: CASSPQGAGEKLFF. DNA of the CDR3: TGTGCCAGCAGCCCCCAGGGGGCAGGTGAAAAACTGTTTTTT.

This clonotype came up many times. The rearrangement uses TRBV20-1 and TRBJ2-3; D uncertain. Per the germline V gene, CDR1 is DFQATT and CDR2 is SNEGSKA (reference sequence). The V gene lost 3 bases and the J gene lost 3 bases, with 10 bases spanning the gap. The CDR3 has 13 amino acids. In nucleotides, the CDR3 is TGCAGTGCTAGTCAGCTCGATACAGATACGCAGTATTTT. It is translated as CSASQLDTDTQYF.

This clonotype has at least ten counts. The V gene is TRBV5-8, the J gene TRBJ2-3, with TRBD2 matching over 8 bases. After removal of 3 bases from V and 3 bases from J, the junction contained 3 bases not matched to a gene. The CDR3 consists of 14 residues. Germline V gives CDR1 SGHTS, CDR2 YDEGEE. CDR3 in amino acids: CASSSGTRTDTQYF. Here the CDR3 DNA reads TGTGCCAGCAGCTCCGGGACTAGGACAGATACGCAGTATTTT.

The chain employs TRBV2 and TRBJ2-1; TRBD2 matches at 15 bases. Per germline, CDR1 SNHLY and CDR2 FYNNEI. J gave up 4 bases and V 3 bases, and 1 base lay outside the gene matches. The CDR3 is 16 residues long. The CDR3 DNA is TGTGCCAGCAGTGAGGGGACTAGCGGGAGGTACAATGAGCAGTTCTTC. Protein product: CASSEGTSGRYNEQFF.

This clonotype was counted a few times. The chain joins TRBV6-4 to TRBJ1-1; D gene unclear. The CDR3 consists of 12 residues. In germline, CDR1 is MRHNA, CDR2 SNTAGT. Trimming left V 5 bases short and J 1 base short, with 5 bases between. In DNA, the CDR3 is TGTGCCAGCAGTATGCAGAACACTGAAGCTTTCTTT. It codes for CASSMQNTEAFF.

This clonotype turned up a few times. The genes are TRBV6-1 and TRBJ1-4; 9 bases are shared with TRBD1. The CDR3 covers 16 residues. Germline V gene data show CDR1 as MNHNS and CDR2 as SASEGT. J was trimmed by 8 bases and V by 1 base; bases with no gene match: 8. CDR3 sequence (DNA): TGTGCCAGCAGTGAAGGGAGACAGGGGGGTCGAGAAAAACTGTTTTTT. It encodes CASSEGRQGGREKLFF.

This clonotype was seen ten or more times. V and J are TRBV5-1 and TRBJ2-7, with D unclear. The CDR3 length is 13 residues. CDR1 and CDR2 (germline): SGHRS, YFSETQ. V was cut by 4 bases and J by 6 bases, with 14 bases left in between. CDR3: CASSPTASGEQYF. In DNA form, the CDR3 reads TGCGCCAGCAGCCCCACTGCCTCAGGCGAGCAGTACTTC.

This clonotype was counted ten times or more. The chain uses TRBV7-9 and TRBJ1-4, with 9 bases matching TRBD1. Trimming cost V 4 bases and J 3 bases; bases outside gene matches: 6. The CDR3 consists of 16 residues. Per the germline V gene, CDR1 is SEHNR and CDR2 is FQNEAQ (reference sequence). As DNA, the CDR3 is TGTGCCAGCAGCTGGGGACAGGGCAATCCTAATGAAAAACTGTTTTTT. It is translated as CASSWGQGNPNEKLFF.

This clonotype showed up many times. The chain links TRBV28 to TRBJ2-3, with unresolved D. Germline lookup yields CDR1 MDHEN and CDR2 SYDVKM. V was shortened by 3 bases and J by 3 bases, with 10 bases between the two germline ends. This CDR3 spans 14 amino acids. Here the CDR3 reads CASSFSSETDTQYF. Here the CDR3 DNA reads TGTGCCAGCAGTTTCTCGAGTGAGACAGATACGCAGTATTTT. The entire variable domain, with the rest obtained from reference TRBV28 and TRBJ2-3, is as follows: DVKVTQSSRYLVKRTGEKVFLECVQDMDHENMFWYRQDPGLGLRLIYFSYDVKMKEKGDIPEGYSVSREKKERFSLILESASTNQTSMYLCASSFSSETDTQYFGPGTRLTVL.

This clonotype was counted at least ten times. The genes are TRBV18 and TRBJ1-1, with D unclear. The length of the CDR3 is 17 residues. Trimming removed 6 bases from V and 0 bases from J, with 20 bases in between. CDR1 and CDR2 from the germline V gene are KGHSH and LQKENI. CDR3 protein: CASSYGRRTSMNTEAFF. CDR3 nucleotide sequence: TGTGCCAGCTCCTACGGCAGACGAACGAGCATGAACACTGAAGCTTTCTTT.

This clonotype was found many times. V gene TRBV20-1 combines with J gene TRBJ2-7, with 8 bases matching TRBD2. Germline CDR1 reads DFQATT; CDR2 reads SNEGSKA (reference sequence). The CDR3 is 14 residues long. V gave up 2 bases and J gave up 4 bases; unmatched junction bases: 7. CDR3 bases: TGCAGTGCTAGATCCCTAGCGGGTCTTTACGAGCAGTACTTC. This encodes CSARSLAGLYEQYF.

This clonotype was seen repeatedly, ten times or more. V usage is TRBV27 and J usage is TRBJ2-3; no clear D. The length of the CDR3 is 13 residues. Germline V CDR1 and CDR2: MNHEY, SMNVEV (reference sequence). Trimming left V 0 bases short and J 5 bases short, with 6 bases between. CDR3 sequence reads: CASSLSSLDTQYF. The DNA of the CDR3 is TGTGCCAGCAGTTTATCGTCTTTAGATACGCAGTATTTT.

The gene calls are TRBV19 and TRBJ2-3; 7 bases line up with TRBD2. Per the germline V gene, CDR1 is LNHDA and CDR2 is SQIVND (reference sequence). Trimming took 9 bases from V and 2 from J; bases not matched to a gene: 8. The CDR3 covers 14 residues. This CDR3 reads CASQGGDATDTQYF. DNA of the CDR3: TGTGCCAGCCAGGGAGGGGACGCCACAGATACGCAGTATTTT.

Concerning this clonotype itself: A much bigger clone sits one base away, suggesting this may be a read error. V and J are TRBV11-2 and TRBJ1-4; D unresolved. The CDR3 covers 15 residues. Germline V lookup: CDR1 SGHAT, CDR2 FQNNGV. The CDR3 nucleotides are TGTGCCAGCAGCTTTACGGCCCGTTTGGGTGAAAAACTGGTTTTT. Translating gives CASSFTARLGEKLVF.

This clonotype has ten or more counts. V usage is TRBV3-1 and J usage is TRBJ2-3; TRBD2 agrees at 10 bases. The V gene end was trimmed by 4 bases and the J gene end by 3 bases; junction bases not matched to a gene: 13. Per germline, CDR1 LGHDT and CDR2 YNNKEL (reference sequence). This CDR3 comprises 18 residues. The CDR3 region has the DNA TGTGCCAGCAGCCCCAGTAGTAGCGGGAGGCCTAAGACAGATACGCAGTATTTT. This gives the protein CASSPSSSGRPKTDTQYF.